This is a list of T cell receptor beta chains from one sample in a study of T cells in Graves' hyperthyroidism and ophthalmopathy. TCRdb ran MiXCR on the multiplex PCR reads and lists one entry per CDR3 protein. Of hundreds of thousands of distinct CDR3 sequences in the sample, 35% to 40% were seen once. The sequenced sample consisted of blood. The receptors were sampled from a man between 18 and 29 years old with Graves' hyperthyroidism. Both conserved end residues are part of each CDR3. A D gene is named only where the DNA matches it firmly. Size tells how often a clone was seen (once, few, many) or the class of an expanded clone, and some rows leave it out.

length	V	D	J	size	CDR3	DNA
12	TRBV7-9	NA	TRBJ2-5	NA	CASSQRLNTQYF	TGTGCCAGCAGCCAGAGGCTGAACACCCAGTACTTC
16	TRBV10-3	NA	TRBJ2-6	few	CASSDPAWPGANVLTF	TGTGCCAGCAGTGACCCAGCGTGGCCTGGGGCCAACGTCCTGACTTTC
14	TRBV7-8	TRBD2	TRBJ2-5	many	CASRWTSSQETQYF	TGTGCCAGCAGGTGGACTAGCAGCCAAGAGACCCAGTACTTC
14	TRBV7-8	NA	TRBJ2-5	many	CASSFAGTQETQYF	TGTGCCAGCAGCTTCGCAGGGACTCAAGAGACCCAGTACTTC
15	TRBV10-3	NA	TRBJ2-2	NA	CASQPITTNTGELFF	TGTGCCAGCCAACCCATAACGACGAACACCGGGGAGCTGTTTTTT
16	TRBV25-1	TRBD1	TRBJ1-4	few	CASSRDRGSTNEKLFF	TGTGCCAGCAGCCGAGACAGGGGGTCGACTAATGAAAAACTGTTTTTT
12	TRBV29-1	NA	TRBJ1-1	NA	CSVIRAGNEAFF	TGCAGCGTTATAAGGGCTGGCAATGAAGCTTTCTTT
12	TRBV5-4	NA	TRBJ1-1	few	CASSPEGVGAFF	TGTGCCAGCAGCCCTGAGGGGGTGGGAGCTTTCTTT
14	TRBV19	NA	TRBJ2-7	few	CASSRDSPQDEQYF	TGTGCCAGTAGCCGAGACTCCCCGCAGGACGAGCAGTACTTC
16	TRBV7-9	NA	TRBJ2-7	NA	CASSLALGSGTYEQYF	TGTGCCAGCAGCTTAGCGCTTGGTAGCGGCACCTACGAGCAGTACTTC
11	TRBV5-1	NA	TRBJ1-1	NA	CASRSDGEAFF	TGCGCCAGCAGATCGGACGGGGAAGCTTTCTTT
15	TRBV4-2	NA	TRBJ2-5	NA	CASSQDHGLQETQYF	TGTGCCAGCAGCCAAGACCATGGGTTGCAAGAGACCCAGTACTTC
18	TRBV2	TRBD2	TRBJ2-2	NA	CASSEVGTRSGRSGELFF	TGTGCCAGCAGTGAAGTGGGGACTAGGTCCGGGCGGTCCGGGGAGCTGTTTTTT
14	TRBV7-2	TRBD1	TRBJ2-2	NA	CASSLIGQAGELFF	TGTGCCAGCAGCTTAATAGGACAGGCCGGGGAGCTGTTTTTT
17	TRBV10-3	NA	TRBJ1-1	many	CAISDGPQLPPNTEAFF	TGTGCCATCAGTGACGGCCCACAGCTCCCGCCGAACACTGAAGCTTTCTTT
13	TRBV20-1	TRBD2	TRBJ2-5	few	CSASPGGGMSQYF	TGCAGTGCAAGCCCGGGGGGGGGCATGTCCCAGTACTTC
14	TRBV19	NA	TRBJ1-4	NA	CASSITGFGEKLFF	TGTGCCAGTAGCATCACAGGTTTTGGTGAAAAACTGTTTTTT
11	TRBV29-1	NA	TRBJ1-2	many	CSVSQGNGYTF	TGCAGCGTGAGCCAGGGGAATGGCTACACCTTC
15	TRBV19	NA	TRBJ2-7	NA	CASSASWQGIYEQYF	TGTGCCAGTAGTGCCTCGTGGCAGGGTATCTACGAGCAGTACTTC
17	TRBV7-9	NA	TRBJ2-5	NA	CASSLAYQTTVQETQYF	TGTGCCAGCAGCTTAGCATACCAAACGACGGTCCAAGAGACCCAGTACTTC
12	TRBV2	NA	TRBJ2-7	many	CASRDDSYEQYF	TGTGCCAGCAGGGACGACTCCTACGAGCAGTACTTC
13	TRBV10-3	NA	TRBJ1-1	many	CAINLGMNTEAFF	TGTGCCATCAATCTGGGGATGAACACTGAAGCTTTCTTT
13	TRBV10-3	NA	TRBJ1-1	many	CAISDRVDTEAFF	TGTGCCATCAGTGACAGGGTTGACACTGAAGCTTTCTTT
13	TRBV6-5	NA	TRBJ1-1	few	CASRQTINTEAFF	TGTGCCAGCAGGCAGACAATCAACACTGAAGCTTTCTTT
14	TRBV20-1	NA	TRBJ2-3	NA	CSARDITAPGTQYF	TGCAGTGCTAGAGATATAACCGCCCCGGGGACGCAGTATTTT
16	TRBV9	NA	TRBJ2-2	NA	CASSPRRLPETGELFF	TGTGCCAGCAGCCCAAGGAGACTCCCTGAGACCGGGGAGCTGTTTTTT
14	TRBV9	NA	TRBJ2-7	few	CASSPEGWGTEQYF	TGTGCCAGCAGCCCCGAGGGCTGGGGGACTGAGCAGTACTTC
15	TRBV7-9	TRBD2	TRBJ2-5	NA	CASGTSGGAEETQYF	TGTGCCAGCGGGACTAGCGGGGGGGCTGAGGAGACCCAGTACTTC
14	TRBV29-1	NA	TRBJ2-2	many	CSVDTPGEAGELFF	TGCAGCGTTGATACGCCTGGGGAAGCCGGGGAGCTGTTTTTT